The 32 T cell receptor beta chains given below trace back to one sample, sequenced in a study of identifying expanded T cells in peripheral blood. Sequencing used immunoSEQ multiplex PCR; TCRdb keeps in-frame clones, though not all of them. Of about 85,000 clones listed, more than 75% are singletons. Sequenced material: blood. The receptors were sampled from a person aged 18 to 70 in good health.

The chain links TRBV21-1 to TRBJ1-6. TRBV21-1 is noted as a pseudogene. The CDR3 covers 16 residues. The DNA for the CDR3 is TGTGCCAGCAGCAAAAGACTTCGAGAGACTAATTCACCCCTCCACTTT. Residues: CASSKRLRETNSPLHF.

The rearrangement joins TRBV27 to TRBJ1-1; 7 bases match TRBD1. J gave up 5 bases and V 2 bases, and 2 bases lay outside the gene matches. Germline lookup yields CDR1 MNHEY and CDR2 SMNVEV (reference sequence). CDR3 length: 13 amino acids. The CDR3 bases are TGTGCCAGCAGTTTAGCAGGGGGGACTGAAGCTTTCTTT. This codes for CASSLAGGTEAFF.

This chain joins TRBV7-9 and TRBJ1-1; D is uncertain. Trimming removed 5 bases from V and 0 bases from J, with 10 bases in between. The CDR3 sequence is 14 residues long. CDR1 is SEHNR, CDR2 FQNEAQ, per germline (reference sequence). The CDR3 reads CASSPVLMNTEAFF. For the CDR3, the DNA is TGTGCCAGCAGCCCAGTCCTGATGAACACTGAAGCTTTCTTT.

The rearrangement links TRBV9 to TRBJ1-1, with 9 nucleotides matching TRBD1. This CDR3 has 13 amino acids. V lost 3 bases to trimming and J lost 11 bases; unmatched junction nucleotides: 8. Germline-derived CDR1 and CDR2 are SGDLS and YYNGEE. DNA for the CDR3: TGTGCCAGCAGCGATTTACAGGGGGCGATGGCTTTCTTT. Translating gives CASSDLQGAMAFF.

The genes are TRBV29-1 and TRBJ2-5; D uncertain. This CDR3 contains 14 residues. Germline lookup yields CDR1 SQVTM and CDR2 ANQGSEA. The V gene lost 7 bases and the J gene lost 2 bases, with 17 bases spanning the gap. DNA of the CDR3: TGCAGCGCCCGCAGCTACCAGCTTCAAGAGACCCAGTACTTC. This codes for CSARSYQLQETQYF.

In its sample, this clone was seen once. The chain links TRBV28 to TRBJ2-7, with D tentatively TRBD1 or TRBD2 (5 bases each). The germline gives CDR1 MDHEN, CDR2 SYDVKM. The CDR3 consists of 16 residues. V was cut by 2 bases and J by 0 bases, with 14 bases left in between. The CDR3, as DNA: TGTGCCAGCAGTTTACGTGGGACCGCCATCTCCTACGAGCAGTACTTC. As protein: CASSLRGTAISYEQYF.

The J gene is TRBJ1-2, the V gene TRBV9, with D tentatively TRBD1 (6 bases). Per germline, CDR1 SGDLS and CDR2 YYNGEE. The CDR3 covers 13 residues. With 0 bases removed from V and 7 bases from J, the gap between germline ends came to 10 bases. The CDR3 coding sequence is TGTGCCAGCAGCGTAGTACAGGGCGGTGGCTACACCTTC. Protein product: CASSVVQGGGYTF.

The V gene is TRBV6-1, the J gene TRBJ2-7; D is unclear. The germline V gene has CDR1 MNHNS and CDR2 SASEGT. V lost 6 bases and J 0 bases, leaving 12 bases between the germline ends. There are 14 residues in the CDR3. CDR3 sequence reads: CASSDPWTSYEQYF. Here the CDR3 DNA reads TGTGCCAGCAGCGACCCCTGGACCTCCTACGAGCAGTACTTC.

The rearrangement links TRBV7-2 to TRBJ2-5; no definite D call. Germline loops: CDR1 SGHTA, CDR2 FQGNSA. Trimming pared 3 bases from V and 0 bases from J, leaving 5 bases between. This CDR3 is built from 13 residues. Here the CDR3 reads CASSFTHQETQYF. CDR3 bases: TGTGCCAGCAGCTTTACACACCAAGAGACCCAGTACTTC.

The chain is built from TRBV9 and TRBJ2-3; 8 nucleotides match TRBD2. The germline gives CDR1 SGDLS, CDR2 YYNGEE. The CDR3 is 14 amino acids. J lost 3 bases, V lost 6 bases, and 6 bases had no gene match. CDR3 nucleotides: TGTGCCAGCACCGGGGGCGGGGGGACAGATACGCAGTATTTT. Translating gives CASTGGGGTDTQYF.

The rearrangement joins TRBV7-9 to TRBJ1-1, with TRBD1 as a possible D gene (5 bases). CDR3 length: 12 amino acids. Germline V lookup: CDR1 SEHNR, CDR2 FQNEAQ (reference sequence). V was trimmed by 5 bases and J by 7 bases, leaving 11 bases between them. CDR3: CASSQGLFEAFF. CDR3 nucleotide sequence: TGTGCCAGCAGCCAGGGCCTGTTTGAAGCTTTCTTT.

This rearrangement joins TRBV7-7 to TRBJ2-1; D is unresolved. The CDR3 is made up of 14 amino acids. V gave up 2 bases and J gave up 4 bases, with 9 bases separating them. Germline lookup yields CDR1 SSHAT and CDR2 FNYEAQ (reference sequence). The CDR3 region has the DNA TGTGCCAGCAGCTTAACCCCGCTATACAATGAGCAGTTCTTC. It yields the protein CASSLTPLYNEQFF.

This clone was seen a handful of times. CDR3 nucleotides: TGTGCCAGCAGCTTAGAGGTCGTTGGCTACACCTTC. It yields the protein CASSLEVVGYTF. This chain connects TRBV7-9 to TRBJ1-2; D is undetermined. The V end was cut by 1 base, the J end by 7 bases, with 7 bases between. Germline loops: CDR1 SEHNR, CDR2 FQNEAQ (reference sequence). This CDR3 spans 12 amino acids. The full variable domain, in which reference TRBV7-9 and TRBJ1-2 provide the parts outside the CDR3, is DTGVSQNPRHKITKRGQNVTFRCDPISEHNRLYWYRQTLGQGPEFLTYFQNEAQLEKSRLLSDRFSAERPKGSFSTLEIQRTEQGDSAMYLCASSLEVVGYTFGSGTRLTVV.

V usage is TRBV6-6 and J usage is TRBJ2-3, with TRBD2 matching 8 bases. The V and J ends lost 2 bases and 0 bases, in that order; junction bases with no gene match: 4. CDR3 length equals 16 residues. Germline V lookup: CDR1 MNHNY, CDR2 SVGAGI (reference sequence). The CDR3 sequence is CASSYGLAGSTDTQYF. As DNA, the CDR3 is TGTGCCAGCAGTTACGGCCTAGCGGGCAGCACAGATACGCAGTATTTT.

The chain recombines TRBV11-2 with TRBJ1-1; D may be TRBD1 (5 bases). The CDR3 has 15 amino acids. CDR1 and CDR2 (germline): SGHAT, FQNNGV. V was clipped by 0 bases and J by 8 bases, with 16 bases between them. CDR3 nucleotides: TGTGCCAGCAGCTTAGAAGTTTATTCTGGGGCGGAAGCTTTCTTT. Translation: CASSLEVYSGAEAFF.

The V gene is TRBV28, the J gene TRBJ1-6, with D unclear. CDR1 and CDR2 from the germline V gene are MDHEN and SYDVKM. CDR3 length: 13 amino acids. The germline V and J ends were trimmed by 6 bases and 18 bases, with 21 bases remaining between them. The CDR3 coding sequence is TGTGCCAGCAGCATTGGAGTGCGGATGGCTAGCCACTTT. Translated, it gives CASSIGVRMASHF.

The chain couples TRBV5-5 to TRBJ2-5, with a weak D call TRBD1 (5 bases). Per germline, CDR1 SGHKS and CDR2 YYEKEE (reference sequence). Trimming shortened V by 4 bases and J by 2 bases, and 9 bases separated the two germline ends. The CDR3 extends over 13 amino acids. CDR3: CASSPDSQETQYF. Written as DNA, the CDR3 is TGTGCCAGCAGCCCCGACAGTCAAGAGACCCAGTACTTC.

The V call is TRBV19, the J call TRBJ2-4; 8 nucleotides line up with TRBD1. This CDR3 is 17 amino acids long. CDR1 is LNHDA, CDR2 SQIVND, per germline (reference sequence). The V segment lost 6 bases and the J segment 8 bases; nucleotides outside the gene matches: 18. CDR3 DNA sequence: TGTGCCAGTAGCCCTTTAATCGGGACAGGCGGCGGGGACATTCAGTACTTC. This sequence encodes CASSPLIGTGGGDIQYF.

CDR3 amino acids: CASKPGYSGNSPLHF. The DNA of the CDR3 is TGCGCCAGCAAGCCGGGATATTCGGGGAATTCACCCCTCCACTTT. The chain joins TRBV4-3 to TRBJ1-6; no clear D. CDR1 and CDR2 (germline): LGHNA, YSLEER. Trimming removed 7 bases from V and 7 bases from J, with 17 bases in between. This CDR3 has 15 amino acids.

The chain carries TRBV4-3 and TRBJ1-1; 7 bases agree with TRBD1. CDR3 length: 15 amino acids. V lost 4 bases, J lost 2 bases, and 7 bases stayed unmatched. In germline, CDR1 is LGHNA, CDR2 YSLEER. CDR3 sequence: CASSPSGQRNTEAFF. The CDR3 DNA reads as TGCGCCAGCAGCCCCTCGGGACAGAGAAACACTGAAGCTTTCTTT.

Only one count was recorded for this clone. The chain recombines TRBV10-3 with TRBJ1-5; D is perhaps TRBD1 (5 bases). The germline gives CDR1 ENHRY, CDR2 SYGVKD. This CDR3 spans 15 amino acids. The germline V and J ends were trimmed by 2 bases and 3 bases, with 11 bases remaining between them. DNA for the CDR3: TGTGCCATCAGTGAGGGAGGGGTTTACAATCAGCCCCAGCATTTT. As protein: CAISEGGVYNQPQHF.

This chain joins TRBV2 and TRBJ2-5, with TRBD1 as a possible D gene (5 bases). Germline CDR1 reads SNHLY; CDR2 reads FYNNEI. Trimming took 6 bases from V and 7 from J, leaving 12 bases between them. This CDR3 spans 12 amino acids. CDR3 protein: CASSFSRGTQYF. Written as DNA, the CDR3 is TGTGCCAGCAGCTTTTCTAGGGGGACCCAGTACTTC.

V is TRBV7-2 and J is TRBJ1-2, with 7 bases aligning to TRBD1. The CDR3 sequence is 15 residues long. Trimming took 2 bases from V and 8 from J; bases not matched to a gene: 11. Germline CDR1 is SGHTA and CDR2 is FQGNSA. As DNA, the CDR3 is TGTGCCAGCAGCTTATTTTGGTGGCAGGGGGGCGGCTACACCTTC. It is translated as CASSLFWWQGGGYTF.

The chain uses TRBV15 and TRBJ2-7, with TRBD1 as a possible D gene (6 bases). V was shortened by 0 bases and J by 1 base, with 13 bases between the two germline ends. The CDR3 length is 16 residues. Germline CDR1 LNHNV, CDR2 YYDKDF (reference sequence). CDR3 in DNA: TGTGCCACCAGCAGAGATCTTGTGACAGGATCCTACGAGCAGTACTTC. This codes for CATSRDLVTGSYEQYF.

The rearrangement joins TRBV9 to TRBJ2-2, with 8 bases fitting TRBD2. V gave up 4 bases and J gave up 6 bases; unmatched junction bases: 5. The length of the CDR3 is 14 residues. CDR1 and CDR2 (germline): SGDLS, YYNGEE. CDR3 sequence (DNA): TGTGCCAGCAGCCCCACGGGGGGGGCCGGGGAGCTGTTTTTT. This codes for CASSPTGGAGELFF.

The chain recombines TRBV9 with TRBJ2-3; perhaps TRBD2 as D (6 bases). Trimming stripped 2 bases from V and 0 bases from J, with 10 bases between. This CDR3 region has 15 residues. Germline values: CDR1 SGDLS, CDR2 YYNGEE. The CDR3 loop reads CASSVSGGSTDTQYF. CDR3 coding DNA: TGTGCCAGCAGCGTTAGCGGAGGGAGCACAGATACGCAGTATTTT.

This clone was seen just once. The J gene is TRBJ2-2, the V gene TRBV7-2; D might be TRBD1 (6 bases). Germline CDR1 is SGHTA and CDR2 is FQGNSA. Between the trimmed V and J ends, which lost 5 bases and 5 bases, there was a span of 12 bases. CDR3 length equals 14 residues. The CDR3 loop reads CASSNYRETGELFF. In DNA form, the CDR3 reads TGTGCCAGCAGCAATTACAGGGAAACCGGGGAGCTGTTTTTT. Together with reference TRBV7-2 and TRBJ2-2, the CDR3 gives the full variable domain: GAGVSQSPSNKVTEKGKDVELRCDPISGHTALYWYRQSLGQGLEFLIYFQGNSAPDKSGLPSDRFSAERTGGSVSTLTIQRTQQEDSAVYLCASSNYRETGELFFGEGSRLTVL.

This chain uses TRBV14 with TRBJ1-6, with D possibly TRBD1 on 6 matching bases. Germline CDR1 is SGHDN and CDR2 is FVKESK. With 2 bases removed from V and 0 bases from J, the gap between germline ends came to 11 bases. The CDR3 length is 17 residues. DNA of the CDR3: TGTGCCAGCAGCCAACTTCAGGGGAGCTCCTATAATTCACCCCTCCACTTT. It specifies CASSQLQGSSYNSPLHF.

V gene TRBV4-2 combines with J gene TRBJ2-1, with D unresolved. Trimming left V 0 bases short and J 5 bases short, with 11 bases between. The germline V gene has CDR1 LGHNA and CDR2 YNFKEQ. The length of the CDR3 is 15 residues. The CDR3 region has the DNA TGTGCCAGCAGCCAAGAGAAGTACCAGGACAATGAGCAGTTCTTC. Translated, it gives CASSQEKYQDNEQFF.

This chain links TRBV5-1 with TRBJ1-3; the D gene is possibly TRBD1 (5 bases). CDR1 is SGHRS and CDR2 is YFSETQ in the germline V gene. Between the trimmed V and J ends, which lost 7 bases and 4 bases, there was a span of 12 bases. The CDR3 loop spans 13 amino acids. Here the CDR3 reads CASCRDDGNTIYF. For the CDR3, the DNA is TGCGCCAGCTGCAGGGATGACGGAAACACCATATATTTT.

This clone was recorded only once. In nucleotides, the CDR3 is TGTGCCAGCCGTACCGGGACGGGGATTGATGGCTACACCTTC. Translating it yields CASRTGTGIDGYTF. V and J are TRBV2 and TRBJ1-2; tentatively, D is TRBD1 (5 bases). The V end was cut by 8 bases, the J end by 6 bases, with 19 bases between. Germline values: CDR1 SNHLY, CDR2 FYNNEI. CDR3 size: 14 residues.

The chain uses TRBV4-1 and TRBJ2-5, with TRBD2 matching 8 bases. Trimming at V came to 1 base and at J to 5 bases, leaving 24 bases not matched to a gene. The germline V gene encodes CDR1 MGHRA and CDR2 YSYEKL. This CDR3 region has 21 residues. The CDR3 loop reads CASSQGVTAGVSSGFRETQYF. CDR3 coding DNA: TGCGCCAGCAGCCAAGGGGTAACAGCGGGGGTCTCCTCGGGTTTCAGGGAGACCCAGTACTTC.